The present T cell receptor (beta chain) was sequenced within a study of response to subunit inactivated influenza vaccine. Study-wide findings and caveats: A suggestion made by the authors is that each seasonal influenza vaccination recruits few new T cells.

Turning to this clonotype: Its antigen is undetermined.

TCRdb re-derived calls from the RT-PCR reads in MiXCR, one entry per CDR3 protein. The sample shows about 160,000 distinct CDR3 sequences, around 9.9% of them seen only once. The source was non-naive T cells sorted from PBMCs, collected more than 35 days after vaccination. The clonotype comes from a man between 45 and 60 years old who received an inactivated influenza vaccine.

CDR3 nucleotides: TGCAGTGCTAGCGAGATCCTGAACACAGATACGCAGTATTTT. Amino acid sequence: CSASEILNTDTQYF. V usage is TRBV20-1 and J usage is TRBJ2-3; unclear D gene. Between the trimmed V and J ends, which lost 3 bases and 2 bases, there was a span of 12 bases. From germline, CDR1 is DFQATT and CDR2 SNEGSKA (reference sequence). The CDR3 spans 14 residues.